This passage covers 10 T cell receptor beta chains from one sample sequenced in a study of blood T cell repertoires in COVID-19. Data came from immunoSEQ multiplex PCR; TCRdb stores just in-frame clones and leaves some out. The sample lists 250,000 to 350,000 clones; roughly 83% were seen once. The sample taken for sequencing was peripheral blood. The receptors were sampled from a human donor with COVID-19, enrolled during active disease. The donor label of this sample is uncertain.

The genes are TRBV25-1 and TRBJ1-2, with D perhaps matching TRBD1 (6 bases). This CDR3 spans 16 amino acids. CDR1 MGHDK and CDR2 SYGVNS come from the germline V gene. V was clipped by 4 bases and J by 0 bases, with 15 bases between them. The CDR3 protein is CASSASTGTPNYGYTF. The CDR3 DNA is TGTGCCAGCAGTGCATCCACAGGGACCCCTAACTATGGCTACACCTTC.

This clone was picked up one time. A junction boundary mismatches the germline segment, possibly from a read error. The chain has TRBV28 and TRBJ2-7; TRBD1 might be the D (6 bases). The CDR3 length is 17 residues. The V gene's germline CDR1 is MDHEN and CDR2 SYDVKM. This chain's CDR3 is CASSWANTGHYVNEFNF. The CDR3 nucleotides read TGTGCCAGCAGTTGGGCGAATACGGGACACTATGTTAACGAATTTAACTTC.

V is TRBV7-2 and J is TRBJ2-2, with TRBD2 identical over 8 bases. This CDR3 spans 16 amino acids. V was clipped by 2 bases and J by 1 base; unmatched bases: 3. Germline CDR1 SGHTA, CDR2 FQGNSA. Here the CDR3 reads CASSLFAGGNTGELFF. Written as DNA, the CDR3 is TGTGCCAGCAGCTTATTTGCGGGAGGGAACACCGGGGAGCTGTTTTTT.

V is TRBV27 and J is TRBJ1-6, with TRBD1 as a possible D gene (6 bases). V lost 7 bases and J 5 bases, leaving 15 bases between the germline ends. There are 15 residues in the CDR3. The germline gives CDR1 MNHEY, CDR2 SMNVEV (reference sequence). In nucleotides, the CDR3 is TGTGCCAGCATGTCCTCGGGGACACATAATTCACCCCTCCACTTT. This gives the protein CASMSSGTHNSPLHF.

Turning to this clone: Germline is not matched at one junction end, which may reflect a read error. V usage is TRBV7-7 and J usage is TRBJ2-2; D might be TRBD1 (5 bases). The CDR3 length is 16 residues. Per germline, CDR1 SSHAT and CDR2 FNYEAQ (reference sequence). Here the CDR3 DNA reads TGTGCTAGCAGCTTCGGTTTACCCAAGGGGACCGGGGAGCTGTTTTTT. Translating it yields CASSFGLPKGTGELFF.

V and J are TRBV28 and TRBJ2-7, with TRBD2 matching 7 bases. Germline V gene sequence: CDR1 MDHEN, CDR2 SYDVKM. With V trimmed by 6 bases and J by 2 bases, 10 bases remained unmatched. The CDR3 sequence is 15 residues long. The CDR3 spells CASSPGRVGTYEQYF. CDR3 sequence (DNA): TGTGCCAGCAGCCCTGGGAGGGTTGGAACCTACGAGCAGTACTTC.

The chain joins TRBV7-3 to TRBJ1-4; possible D gene TRBD1, 6 bases. CDR1 and CDR2 (germline): SGHTA, FQGTGA. CDR3 length: 15 residues. The V end was cut by 5 bases, the J end by 4 bases, with 14 bases between. The CDR3 protein is CASSIYREGNEKLFF. Here the CDR3 DNA reads TGTGCCAGCAGCATTTACAGGGAGGGTAATGAAAAACTGTTTTTT.

In its sample, this clone was seen a few times. The chain recombines TRBV27 with TRBJ1-1, with TRBD1 identical over 12 bases. Germline trimming cut 3 bases from V and 4 bases from J; bases unmatched to any gene: 6. The V gene's germline CDR1 is MNHEY and CDR2 SMNVEV (reference sequence). The CDR3 consists of 16 residues. This chain's CDR3 is CASSFRGTGGGTEAFF. The CDR3 bases are TGTGCCAGCAGTTTCCGGGGGACAGGGGGCGGCACTGAAGCTTTCTTT.

The chain combines TRBV28 with TRBJ1-1; possible D gene TRBD1, 6 bases. Germline CDR1 is MDHEN and CDR2 is SYDVKM. V was trimmed by 4 bases and J by 1 base, leaving 10 bases between them. The CDR3 extends over 14 amino acids. The CDR3 nucleotides read TGTGCCAGCAGTTCCCAGGGGCCGAACACTGAAGCTTTCTTT. It yields the protein CASSSQGPNTEAFF.

The genes are TRBV6-6 and TRBJ1-3, with no clear D. This CDR3 is built from 16 residues. V dropped 4 bases and J dropped 1 base, with 14 bases sitting between them. CDR1 and CDR2 from the germline V gene are MNHNY and SVGAGI (reference sequence). CDR3 nucleotide sequence: TGTGCCAGCAGTTGGTCCCCAGGCCAGTCTGGAAACACCATATATTTT. Translation gives CASSWSPGQSGNTIYF.